This T cell receptor (beta chain) came from a study of blood T cells in healthy people across ages. The CDR3 extends over 11 amino acids. The V end lost 0 bases, the J end lost 3 bases, and 2 bases lay between the germline ends. Per germline, CDR1 DFQATT and CDR2 SNEGSKA (reference sequence). This clonotype was counted at least ten times. For the second PCR, which ran for 7 to 11 cycles, a sample-barcoded 5' primer and a J-beta primer mix were used. Each cDNA molecule was tagged by a template-switch adaptor that had 12 random nucleotides. TCRdb passed the 5' RACE reads through MiXCR, listing each CDR3 protein once. The data contain about 1.1 million distinct CDR3 sequences, around two fifths of them seen just once; the ten biggest clones take up roughly 13%.

The V call is TRBV20-1, the J call TRBJ1-1; D uncertain. Input material: blood. The TCR comes from a young man in good health. In nucleotides, the CDR3 is TGCAGTGCTAGAGATTACACTGAAGCTTTCTTT. Its protein is CSARDYTEAFF.